The present T cell receptor (beta chain) was sequenced within a study of cytotoxic CD8 clonotypes in ibrutinib-treated CLL. This CDR3 is 11 amino acids long. CDR1 is MNHEY, CDR2 SVGAGI, per germline. About this clone: Compared with germline, one end of the junction differs, possibly owing to a read error.

Clones were read by immunoSEQ multiplex PCR, and TCRdb kept only the in-frame ones, dropping some. The top ten hold roughly 10% of the sample, which has approximately 190,000 clones, approximately 79% seen once. The receptor comes from a human donor with chronic lymphocytic leukemia. This specimen consisted of PBMCs, obtained after 12 months of ibrutinib treatment. This chain uses TRBV6-5 with TRBJ2-1; perhaps TRBD2 as D (5 bases). The CDR3 nucleotides read TGTGTCAGCGGCCCTACCAATGAGCAGTTCTTC. It translates to CVSGPTNEQFF.